This record concerns one T cell receptor beta chain sequence. Its specificity is not known. The record originates from a study of T cell clonotyping in hematopoietic cell transplantation. CDR1 is SGHTA and CDR2 is FQGNSA in the germline V gene. Trimming removed 5 bases at V and 2 bases at J, with 12 bases between. The CDR3 is 15 amino acids. The method was immunoSEQ multiplex PCR; TCRdb's version includes in-frame clones alone and lacks a portion of them. The data show 9,000 to 15,000 clones, roughly 89% seen once. The study's findings and limits: Without cell sorting, CD4 versus CD8 contributions remain unresolved.

The receptor was derived from a human donor who either received an allogeneic hematopoietic cell transplant for a myeloid malignancy or was a related donor (not recorded which). Some clones in this sample may be carry-over from other donors' samples. Sequencing used peripheral blood mononuclear cells. The chain recombines TRBV7-2 with TRBJ2-2; D not resolved. CDR3 protein: CASSPPTVNTGELFF. For the CDR3, the DNA is TGTGCCAGCAGCCCCCCGACCGTCAACACCGGGGAGCTGTTTTTT. Filled out from reference TRBV7-2 and TRBJ2-2, the complete variable domain reads GAGVSQSPSNKVTEKGKDVELRCDPISGHTALYWYRQSLGQGLEFLIYFQGNSAPDKSGLPSDRFSAERTGGSVSTLTIQRTQQEDSAVYLCASSPPTVNTGELFFGEGSRLTVL.